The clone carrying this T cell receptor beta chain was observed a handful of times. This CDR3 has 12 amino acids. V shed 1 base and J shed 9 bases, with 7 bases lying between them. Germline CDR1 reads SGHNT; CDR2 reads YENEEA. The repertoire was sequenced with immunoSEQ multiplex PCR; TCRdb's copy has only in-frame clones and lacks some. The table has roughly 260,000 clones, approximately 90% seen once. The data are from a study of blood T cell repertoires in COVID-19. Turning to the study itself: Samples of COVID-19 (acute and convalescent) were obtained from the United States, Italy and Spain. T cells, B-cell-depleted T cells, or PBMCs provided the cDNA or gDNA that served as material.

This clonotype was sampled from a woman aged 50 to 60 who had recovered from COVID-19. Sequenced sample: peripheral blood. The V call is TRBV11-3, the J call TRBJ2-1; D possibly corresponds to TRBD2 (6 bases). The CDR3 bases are TGTGCCAGCAGCTTAGGCGGGGCTGAGCAGTTCTTC. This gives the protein CASSLGGAEQFF.